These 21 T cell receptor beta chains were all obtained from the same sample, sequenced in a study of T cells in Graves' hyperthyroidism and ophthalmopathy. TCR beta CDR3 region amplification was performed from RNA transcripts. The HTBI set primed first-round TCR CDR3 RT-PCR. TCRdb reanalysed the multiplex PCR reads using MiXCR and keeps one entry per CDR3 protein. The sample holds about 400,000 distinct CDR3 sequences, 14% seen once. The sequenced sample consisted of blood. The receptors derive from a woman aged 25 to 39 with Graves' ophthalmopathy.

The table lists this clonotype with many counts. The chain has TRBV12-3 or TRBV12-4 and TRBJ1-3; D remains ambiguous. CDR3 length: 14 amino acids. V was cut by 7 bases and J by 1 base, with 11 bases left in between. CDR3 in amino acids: CASKDTPSGNTIYF. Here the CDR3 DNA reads TGTGCCAGCAAAGACACTCCTTCTGGAAACACCATATATTTT.

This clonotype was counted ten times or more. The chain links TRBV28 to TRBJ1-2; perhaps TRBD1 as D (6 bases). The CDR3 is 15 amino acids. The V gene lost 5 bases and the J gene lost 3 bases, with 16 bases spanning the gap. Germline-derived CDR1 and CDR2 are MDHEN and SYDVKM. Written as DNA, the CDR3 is TGTGCCAGCAGTCTGGCGAGGGGGGGAGACTATGGCTACACCTTC. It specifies CASSLARGGDYGYTF.

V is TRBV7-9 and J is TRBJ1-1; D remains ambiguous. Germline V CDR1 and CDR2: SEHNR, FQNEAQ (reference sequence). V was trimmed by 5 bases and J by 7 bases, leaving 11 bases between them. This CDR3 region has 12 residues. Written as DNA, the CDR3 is TGTGCCAGCAGCCCCCTAGTCAGTGAAGCTTTCTTT. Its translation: CASSPLVSEAFF.

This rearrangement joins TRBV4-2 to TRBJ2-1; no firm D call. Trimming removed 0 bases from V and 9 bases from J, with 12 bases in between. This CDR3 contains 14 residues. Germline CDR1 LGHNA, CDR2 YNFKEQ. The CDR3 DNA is TGTGCCAGCAGCCAAGACATTCCGGGCCCTGAGCAGTTCTTC. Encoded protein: CASSQDIPGPEQFF.

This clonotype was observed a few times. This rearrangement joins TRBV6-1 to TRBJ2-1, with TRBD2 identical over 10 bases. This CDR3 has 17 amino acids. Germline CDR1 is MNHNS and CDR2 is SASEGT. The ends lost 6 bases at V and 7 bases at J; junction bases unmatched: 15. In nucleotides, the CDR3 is TGTGCCAGCAGAGACCCTGGAAGCGGGGGGGGTATTAATGAGCAGTTCTTC. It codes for CASRDPGSGGGINEQFF.

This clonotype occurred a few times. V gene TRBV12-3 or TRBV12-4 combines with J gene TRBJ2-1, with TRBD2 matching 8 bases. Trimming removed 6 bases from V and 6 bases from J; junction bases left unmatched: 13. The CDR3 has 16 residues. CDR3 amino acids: CASSPSGLDEGNEQFF. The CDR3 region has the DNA TGTGCCAGCAGCCCCTCGGGACTAGATGAAGGCAATGAGCAGTTCTTC.

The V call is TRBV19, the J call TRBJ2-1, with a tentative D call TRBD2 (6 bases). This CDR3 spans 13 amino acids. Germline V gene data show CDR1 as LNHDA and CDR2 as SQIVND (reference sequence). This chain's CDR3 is CAARDLQYDEQFF. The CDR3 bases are TGTGCGGCGCGGGACCTCCAATACGATGAGCAGTTCTTC.

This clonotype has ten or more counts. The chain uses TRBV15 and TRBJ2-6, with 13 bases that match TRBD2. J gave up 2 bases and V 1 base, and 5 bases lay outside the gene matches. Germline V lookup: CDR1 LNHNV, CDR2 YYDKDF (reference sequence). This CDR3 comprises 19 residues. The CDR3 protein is CATSRGWTSGGPGANVLTF. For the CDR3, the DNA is TGTGCCACCAGCAGAGGGTGGACTAGCGGGGGTCCTGGGGCCAACGTCCTGACTTTC.

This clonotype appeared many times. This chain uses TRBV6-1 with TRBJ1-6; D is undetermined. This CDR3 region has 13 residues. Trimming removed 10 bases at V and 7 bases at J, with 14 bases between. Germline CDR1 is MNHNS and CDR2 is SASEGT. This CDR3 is CAIQENRNSPLHF. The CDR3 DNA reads TGTGCCATACAAGAAAATCGGAATTCACCCCTCCACTTT.

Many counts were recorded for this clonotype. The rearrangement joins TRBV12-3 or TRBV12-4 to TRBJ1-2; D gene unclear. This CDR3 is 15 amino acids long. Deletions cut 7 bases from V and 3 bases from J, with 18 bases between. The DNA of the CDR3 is TGTGCCAGCACCCCGTCGGCAGCTAATTACTATGGCTACACCTTC. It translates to CASTPSAANYYGYTF.

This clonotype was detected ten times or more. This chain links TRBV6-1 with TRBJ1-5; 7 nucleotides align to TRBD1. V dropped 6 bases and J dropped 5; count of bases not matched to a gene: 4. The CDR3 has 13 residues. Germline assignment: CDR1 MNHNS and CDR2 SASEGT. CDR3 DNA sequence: TGTGCCAGCAGCGGGACAGTCGATCAGCCCCAGCATTTT. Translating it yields CASSGTVDQPQHF.

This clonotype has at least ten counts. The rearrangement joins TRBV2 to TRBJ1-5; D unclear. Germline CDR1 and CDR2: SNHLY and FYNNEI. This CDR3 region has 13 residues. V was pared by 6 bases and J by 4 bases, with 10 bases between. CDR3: CASSPSQNQPQHF. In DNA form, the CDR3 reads TGTGCCAGCAGCCCATCACAGAATCAGCCCCAGCATTTT.

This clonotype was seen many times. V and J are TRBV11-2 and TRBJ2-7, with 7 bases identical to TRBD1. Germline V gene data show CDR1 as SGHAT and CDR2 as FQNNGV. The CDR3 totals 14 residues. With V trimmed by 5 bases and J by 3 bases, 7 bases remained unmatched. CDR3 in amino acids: CASSEEGAHYEQYF. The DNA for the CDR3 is TGTGCCAGCAGCGAAGAGGGGGCGCACTACGAGCAGTACTTC. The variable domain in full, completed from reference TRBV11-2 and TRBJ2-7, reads EAGVAQSPRYKIIEKRQSVAFWCNPISGHATLYWYQQILGQGPKLLIQFQNNGVVDDSQLPKDRFSAERLKGVDSTLKIQPAKLEDSAVYLCASSEEGAHYEQYFGPGTRLTVT.

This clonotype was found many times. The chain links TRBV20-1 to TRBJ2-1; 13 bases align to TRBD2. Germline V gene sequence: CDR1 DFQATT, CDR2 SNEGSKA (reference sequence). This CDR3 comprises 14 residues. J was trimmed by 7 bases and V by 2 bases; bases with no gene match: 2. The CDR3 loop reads CSARSGLAGNEQFF. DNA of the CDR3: TGCAGTGCTAGATCGGGACTAGCGGGAAATGAGCAGTTCTTC.

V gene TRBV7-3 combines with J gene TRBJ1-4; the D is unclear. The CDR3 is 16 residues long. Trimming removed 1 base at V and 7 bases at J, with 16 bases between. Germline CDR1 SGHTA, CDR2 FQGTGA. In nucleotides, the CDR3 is TGTGCCAGCAGCTTAAGTGGTGGTGGTACGGGTGAAAAACTGTTTTTT. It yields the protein CASSLSGGGTGEKLFF.

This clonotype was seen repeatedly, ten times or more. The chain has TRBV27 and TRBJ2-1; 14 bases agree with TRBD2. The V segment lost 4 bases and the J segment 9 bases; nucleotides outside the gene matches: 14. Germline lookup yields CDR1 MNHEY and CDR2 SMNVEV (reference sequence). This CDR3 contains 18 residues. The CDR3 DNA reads TGTGCCAGCAGTTCTGTACGGAGACTAGCGGGGGGGCCCAGTGAGCAGTTCTTC. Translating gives CASSSVRRLAGGPSEQFF.

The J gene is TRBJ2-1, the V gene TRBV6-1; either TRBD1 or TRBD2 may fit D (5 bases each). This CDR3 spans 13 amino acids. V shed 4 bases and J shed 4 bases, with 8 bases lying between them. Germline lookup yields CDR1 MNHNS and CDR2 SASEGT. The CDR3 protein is CASSGGAYNEQFF. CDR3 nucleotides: TGTGCCAGCAGTGGAGGGGCTTACAATGAGCAGTTCTTC.

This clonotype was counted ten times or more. The CDR3 loop reads CATSKGGGGLQETQYF. The CDR3 nucleotides read TGTGCCACCAGCAAAGGGGGCGGGGGGTTACAAGAGACCCAGTACTTC. The rearrangement joins TRBV15 to TRBJ2-5; D may be TRBD2 (8 bases). This CDR3 region has 16 residues. Deletions cut 4 bases from V and 2 bases from J, with 17 bases between. Per germline, CDR1 LNHNV and CDR2 YYDKDF (reference sequence).

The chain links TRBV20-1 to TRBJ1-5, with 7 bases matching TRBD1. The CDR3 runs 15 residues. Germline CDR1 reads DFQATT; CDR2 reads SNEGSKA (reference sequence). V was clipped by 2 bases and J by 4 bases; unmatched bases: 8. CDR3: CSARRSGTENQPQHF. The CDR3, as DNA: TGCAGTGCTAGACGATCCGGGACAGAGAATCAGCCCCAGCATTTT.

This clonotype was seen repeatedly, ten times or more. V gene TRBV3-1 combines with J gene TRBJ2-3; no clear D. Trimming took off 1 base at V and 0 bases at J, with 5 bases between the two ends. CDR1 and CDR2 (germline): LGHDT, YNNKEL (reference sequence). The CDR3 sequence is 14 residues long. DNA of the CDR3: TGTGCCAGCAGCCAAGGGCAGAGCACAGATACGCAGTATTTT. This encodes CASSQGQSTDTQYF.

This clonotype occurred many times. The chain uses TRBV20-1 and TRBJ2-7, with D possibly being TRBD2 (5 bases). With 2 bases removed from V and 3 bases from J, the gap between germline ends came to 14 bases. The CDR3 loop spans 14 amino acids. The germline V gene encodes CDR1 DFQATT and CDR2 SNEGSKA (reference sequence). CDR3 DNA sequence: TGCAGTGCTAGACTGGACTTAGTTTACTACGAGCAGTACTTC. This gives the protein CSARLDLVYYEQYF.